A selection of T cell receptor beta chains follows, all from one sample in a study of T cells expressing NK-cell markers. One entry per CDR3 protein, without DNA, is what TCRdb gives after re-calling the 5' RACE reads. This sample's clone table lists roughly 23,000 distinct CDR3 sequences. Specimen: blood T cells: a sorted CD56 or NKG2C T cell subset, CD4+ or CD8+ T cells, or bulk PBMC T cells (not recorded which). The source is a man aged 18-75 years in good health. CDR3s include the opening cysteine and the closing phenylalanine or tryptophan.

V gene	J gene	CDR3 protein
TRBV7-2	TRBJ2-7	CASRLNGQSSYEQYF
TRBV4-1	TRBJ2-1	CASSQDPDTYNEQFF
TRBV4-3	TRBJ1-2	CASSQDRGYGYTF
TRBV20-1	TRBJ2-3	CSALITGTDTQYF
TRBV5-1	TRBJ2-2	CASIPGTGGMAGELFF
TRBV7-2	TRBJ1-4	CASSSGLWNNEKLFF
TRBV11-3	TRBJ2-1	CASSLLRGTYNEQFF
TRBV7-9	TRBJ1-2	CASSLWQEDGYTF
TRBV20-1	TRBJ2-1	CSALQSGSDNEQFF
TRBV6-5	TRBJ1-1	CASSTPAGQMNTEAFF
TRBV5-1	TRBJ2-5	CASSPGTSAETQYF
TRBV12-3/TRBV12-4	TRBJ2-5	CASSLVPGETQYF
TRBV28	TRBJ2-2	CASSFPRAAGELFF
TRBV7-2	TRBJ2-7	CASSEKYEQYF
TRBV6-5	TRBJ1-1	CASSYKEGGTEAFF
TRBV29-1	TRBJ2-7	CSVVVAGNYEQYF
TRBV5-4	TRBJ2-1	CASSTILAGGPWNEQFF
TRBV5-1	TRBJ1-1	CASSLEVKGGAFF
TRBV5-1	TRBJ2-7	CASSFNRGMGEQYF
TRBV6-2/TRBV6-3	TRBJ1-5	CASSYGVENQPQHF
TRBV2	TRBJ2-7	CASSRDYTYEQYF
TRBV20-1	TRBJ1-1	CSAKTYLSDTEAFF
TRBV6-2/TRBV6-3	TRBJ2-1	CASGSSGKSSYNEQFF
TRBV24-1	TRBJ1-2	CATSVRGERDGYTF
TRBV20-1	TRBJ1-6	CSASDSSYNSPLHF
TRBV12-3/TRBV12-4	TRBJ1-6	CASSTWTDNSPLHF
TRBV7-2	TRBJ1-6	CASSIPGWNSPLHF
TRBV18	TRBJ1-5	CASSLEGGGRQPQHF
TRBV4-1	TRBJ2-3	CASSRSSGGVSDTQYF
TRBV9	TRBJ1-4	CASSATGFRGEKLFF
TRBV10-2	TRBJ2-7	CASSLGGAGYEQYF
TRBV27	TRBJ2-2	CASRPTSGRAFGELFF
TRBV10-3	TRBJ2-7	CASRTGGSPYEQYF